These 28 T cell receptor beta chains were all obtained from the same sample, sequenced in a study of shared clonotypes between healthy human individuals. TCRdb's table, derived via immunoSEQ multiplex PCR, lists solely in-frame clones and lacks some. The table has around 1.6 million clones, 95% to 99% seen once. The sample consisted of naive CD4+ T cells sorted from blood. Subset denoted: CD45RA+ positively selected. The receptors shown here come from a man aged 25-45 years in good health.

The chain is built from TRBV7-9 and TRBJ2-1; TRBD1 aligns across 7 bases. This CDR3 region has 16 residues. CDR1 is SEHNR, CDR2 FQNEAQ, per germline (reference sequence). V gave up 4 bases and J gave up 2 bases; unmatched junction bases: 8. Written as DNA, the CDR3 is TGTGCCAGCAGCTCACGACAGGGAGAGGCCTACAATGAGCAGTTCTTC. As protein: CASSSRQGEAYNEQFF.

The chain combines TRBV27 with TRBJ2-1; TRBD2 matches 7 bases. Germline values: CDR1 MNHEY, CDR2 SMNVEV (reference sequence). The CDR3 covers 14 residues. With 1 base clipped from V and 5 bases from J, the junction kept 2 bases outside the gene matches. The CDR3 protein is CASSLWGLNNEQFF. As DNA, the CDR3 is TGTGCCAGCAGTTTATGGGGACTAAACAATGAGCAGTTCTTC.

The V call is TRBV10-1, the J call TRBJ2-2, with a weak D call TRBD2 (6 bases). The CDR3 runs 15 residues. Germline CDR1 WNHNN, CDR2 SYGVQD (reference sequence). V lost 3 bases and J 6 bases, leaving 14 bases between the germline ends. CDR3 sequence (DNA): TGCGCCAGCAGTGACCTATCTAGCGCCCCCGGGGAGCTGTTTTTT. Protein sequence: CASSDLSSAPGELFF.

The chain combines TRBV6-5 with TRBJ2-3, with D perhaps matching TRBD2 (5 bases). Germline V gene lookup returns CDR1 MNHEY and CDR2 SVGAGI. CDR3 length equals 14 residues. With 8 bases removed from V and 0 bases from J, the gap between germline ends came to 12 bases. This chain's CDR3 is CASCRGSSTDTQYF. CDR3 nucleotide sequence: TGTGCCAGCTGCCGGGGTTCTAGCACAGATACGCAGTATTTT.

CDR3 coding DNA: TGTGCCAGCAGCTTTAGCACAGGGGCTCGAGAAAAACTGTTTTTT. Translation gives CASSFSTGAREKLFF. This sequence joins TRBV7-9 and TRBJ1-4, with 7 bases lining up with TRBD1. The germline gives CDR1 SEHNR, CDR2 FQNEAQ (reference sequence). With 3 bases clipped from V and 8 bases from J, the junction kept 9 bases outside the gene matches. The CDR3 consists of 15 residues.

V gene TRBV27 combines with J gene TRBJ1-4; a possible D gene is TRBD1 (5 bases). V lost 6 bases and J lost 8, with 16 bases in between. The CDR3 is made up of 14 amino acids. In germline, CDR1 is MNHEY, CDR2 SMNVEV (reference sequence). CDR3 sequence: CASRRPGPGEKLFF. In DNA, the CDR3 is TGTGCCAGCAGGAGGCCCGGACCAGGGGAAAAACTGTTTTTT.

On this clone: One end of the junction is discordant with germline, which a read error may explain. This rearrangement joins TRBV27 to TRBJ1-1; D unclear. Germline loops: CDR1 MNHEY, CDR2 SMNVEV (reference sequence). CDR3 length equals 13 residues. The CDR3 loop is CASSLRSQPASAF. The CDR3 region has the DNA TGTGCCAGCAGTTTACGGTCTCAGCCAGCCTCCGCCTTT.

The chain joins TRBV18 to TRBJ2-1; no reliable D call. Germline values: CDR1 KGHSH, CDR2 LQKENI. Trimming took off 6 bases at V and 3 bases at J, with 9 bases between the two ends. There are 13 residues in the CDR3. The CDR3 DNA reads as TGTGCCAGCTCTCCCTTAAACTACAATGAGCAGTTCTTC. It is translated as CASSPLNYNEQFF.

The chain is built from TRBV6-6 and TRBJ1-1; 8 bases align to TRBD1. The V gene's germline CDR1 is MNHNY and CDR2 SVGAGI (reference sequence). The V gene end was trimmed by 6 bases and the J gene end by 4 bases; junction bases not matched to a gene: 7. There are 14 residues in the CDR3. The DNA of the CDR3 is TGTGCCAGCAGAAGGGGACAGGCGGGCACTGAAGCTTTCTTT. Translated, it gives CASRRGQAGTEAFF.

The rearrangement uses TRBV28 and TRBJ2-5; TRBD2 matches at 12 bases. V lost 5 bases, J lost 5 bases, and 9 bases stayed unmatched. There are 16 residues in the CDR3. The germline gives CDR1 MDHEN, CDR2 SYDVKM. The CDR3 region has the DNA TGTGCCAGCAGTCAACAGACTAGCGGGAGAATGGAGACCCAGTACTTC. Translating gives CASSQQTSGRMETQYF. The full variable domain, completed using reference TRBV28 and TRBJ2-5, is DVKVTQSSRYLVKRTGEKVFLECVQDMDHENMFWYRQDPGLGLRLIYFSYDVKMKEKGDIPEGYSVSREKKERFSLILESASTNQTSMYLCASSQQTSGRMETQYFGPGTRLLVL.

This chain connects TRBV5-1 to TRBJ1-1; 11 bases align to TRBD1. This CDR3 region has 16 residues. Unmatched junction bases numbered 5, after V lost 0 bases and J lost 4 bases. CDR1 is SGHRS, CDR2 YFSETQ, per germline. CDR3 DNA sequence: TGCGCCAGCAGCTTGGGTGGGACAGGGGGGATCACTGAAGCTTTCTTT. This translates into CASSLGGTGGITEAFF.

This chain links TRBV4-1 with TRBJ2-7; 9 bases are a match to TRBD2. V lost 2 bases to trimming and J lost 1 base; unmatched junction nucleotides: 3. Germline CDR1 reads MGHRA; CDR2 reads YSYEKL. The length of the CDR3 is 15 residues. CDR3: CASSQKTSGSYEQYF. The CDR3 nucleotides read TGCGCCAGCAGCCAAAAGACTAGCGGATCCTACGAGCAGTACTTC.

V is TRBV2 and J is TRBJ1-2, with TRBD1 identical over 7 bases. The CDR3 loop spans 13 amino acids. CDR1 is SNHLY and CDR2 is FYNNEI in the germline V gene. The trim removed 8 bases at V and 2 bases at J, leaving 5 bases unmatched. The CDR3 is CASEEQGNYGYTF. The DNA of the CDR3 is TGTGCCAGCGAGGAACAGGGGAACTATGGCTACACCTTC.

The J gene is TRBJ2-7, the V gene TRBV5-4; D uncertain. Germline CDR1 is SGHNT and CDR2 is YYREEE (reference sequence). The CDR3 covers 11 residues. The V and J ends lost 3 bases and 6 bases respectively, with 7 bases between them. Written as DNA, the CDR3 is TGTGCCAGCAGCTATGAGCGCGAGCAGTACTTC. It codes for CASSYEREQYF.

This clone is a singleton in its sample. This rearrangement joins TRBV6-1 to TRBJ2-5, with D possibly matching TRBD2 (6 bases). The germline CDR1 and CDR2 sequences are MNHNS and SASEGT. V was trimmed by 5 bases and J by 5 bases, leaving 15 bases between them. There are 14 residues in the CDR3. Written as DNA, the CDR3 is TGTGCCAGCAGTTCGATCTCCCGGGGGGAGACCCAGTACTTC. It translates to CASSSISRGETQYF.

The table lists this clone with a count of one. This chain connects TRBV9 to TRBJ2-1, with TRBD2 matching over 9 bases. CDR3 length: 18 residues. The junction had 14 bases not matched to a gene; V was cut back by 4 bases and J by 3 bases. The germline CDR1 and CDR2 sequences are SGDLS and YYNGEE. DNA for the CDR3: TGTGCCAGCAGCTCAAGAGGAGGGCTAGCGGGGAACTACAATGAGCAGTTCTTC. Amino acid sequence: CASSSRGGLAGNYNEQFF.

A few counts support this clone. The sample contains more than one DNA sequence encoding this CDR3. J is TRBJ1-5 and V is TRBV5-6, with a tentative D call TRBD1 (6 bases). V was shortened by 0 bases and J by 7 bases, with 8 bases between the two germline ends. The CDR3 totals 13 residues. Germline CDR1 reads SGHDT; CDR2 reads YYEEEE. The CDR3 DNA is TGTGCCAGCAGCTTGGACAGGGAACAGCCCCAGCATTTT. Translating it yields CASSLDREQPQHF.

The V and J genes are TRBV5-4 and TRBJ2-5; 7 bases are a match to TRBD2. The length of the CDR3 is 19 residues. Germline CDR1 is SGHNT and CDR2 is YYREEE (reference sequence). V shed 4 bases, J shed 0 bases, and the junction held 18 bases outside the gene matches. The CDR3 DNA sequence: TGTGCCAGCAGCCCCCGCGCCCTTTTTAGCGGGCGTAACCAAGAGACCCAGTACTTC. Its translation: CASSPRALFSGRNQETQYF.

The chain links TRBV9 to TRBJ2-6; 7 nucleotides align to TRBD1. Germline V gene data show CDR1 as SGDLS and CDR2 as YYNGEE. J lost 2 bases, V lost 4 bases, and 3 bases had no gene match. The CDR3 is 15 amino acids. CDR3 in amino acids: CASSYRGPGANVLTF. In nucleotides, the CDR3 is TGTGCCAGCAGCTACAGGGGCCCTGGGGCCAACGTCCTGACTTTC.

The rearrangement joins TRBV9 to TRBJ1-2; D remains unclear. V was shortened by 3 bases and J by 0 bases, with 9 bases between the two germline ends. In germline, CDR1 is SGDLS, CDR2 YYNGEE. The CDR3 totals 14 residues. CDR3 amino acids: CASSGTFPNYGYTF. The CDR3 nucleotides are TGTGCCAGCAGCGGGACGTTTCCTAACTATGGCTACACCTTC.

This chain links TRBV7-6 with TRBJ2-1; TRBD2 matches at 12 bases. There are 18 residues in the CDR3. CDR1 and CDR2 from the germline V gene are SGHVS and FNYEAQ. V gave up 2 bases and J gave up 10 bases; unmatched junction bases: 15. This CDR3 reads CASSLLAGGPRSGNEQFF. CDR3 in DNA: TGTGCCAGCAGCTTACTAGCGGGAGGGCCACGATCCGGAAACGAGCAGTTCTTC.

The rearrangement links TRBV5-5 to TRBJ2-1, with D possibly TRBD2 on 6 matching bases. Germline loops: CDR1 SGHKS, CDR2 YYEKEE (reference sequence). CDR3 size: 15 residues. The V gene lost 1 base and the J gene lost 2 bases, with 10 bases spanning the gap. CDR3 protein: CASSLLLAAYNEQFF. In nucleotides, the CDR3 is TGTGCCAGCAGCTTGTTACTAGCCGCCTACAATGAGCAGTTCTTC.

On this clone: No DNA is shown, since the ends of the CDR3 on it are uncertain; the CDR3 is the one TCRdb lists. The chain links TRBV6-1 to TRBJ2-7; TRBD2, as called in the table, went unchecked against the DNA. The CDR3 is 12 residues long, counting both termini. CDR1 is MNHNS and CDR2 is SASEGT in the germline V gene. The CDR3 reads CASSEVGRGTYF.

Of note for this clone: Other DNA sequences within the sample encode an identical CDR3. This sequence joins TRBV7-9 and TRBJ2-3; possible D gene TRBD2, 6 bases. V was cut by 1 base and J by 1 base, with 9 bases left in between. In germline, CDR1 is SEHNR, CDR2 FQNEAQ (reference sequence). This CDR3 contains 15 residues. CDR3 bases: TGTGCCAGCAGCTTAGACGGGGGACGCACAGATACGCAGTATTTT. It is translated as CASSLDGGRTDTQYF.

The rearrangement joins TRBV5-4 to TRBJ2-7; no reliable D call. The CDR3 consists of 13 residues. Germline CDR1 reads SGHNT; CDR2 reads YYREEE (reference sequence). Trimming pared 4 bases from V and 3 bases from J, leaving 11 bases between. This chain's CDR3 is CASSGGGVYEQYF. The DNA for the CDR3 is TGTGCCAGCAGCGGTGGTGGGGTCTACGAGCAGTACTTC. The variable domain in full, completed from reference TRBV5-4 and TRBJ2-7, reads ETGVTQSPTHLIKTRGQQVTLRCSSQSGHNTVSWYQQALGQGPQFIFQYYREEENGRGNFPPRFSGLQFPNYSSELNVNALELDDSALYLCASSGGGVYEQYFGPGTRLTVT.

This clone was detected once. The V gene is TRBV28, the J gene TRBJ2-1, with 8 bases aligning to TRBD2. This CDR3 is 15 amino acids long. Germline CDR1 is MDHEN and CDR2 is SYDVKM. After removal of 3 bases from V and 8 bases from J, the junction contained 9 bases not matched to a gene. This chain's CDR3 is CASSFAGTRGHEQFF. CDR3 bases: TGTGCCAGCAGTTTTGCCGGGACTAGAGGGCATGAGCAGTTCTTC.

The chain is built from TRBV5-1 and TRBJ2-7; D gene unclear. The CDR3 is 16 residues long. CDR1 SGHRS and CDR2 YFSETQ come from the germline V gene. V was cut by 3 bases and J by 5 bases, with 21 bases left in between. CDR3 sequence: CASSSASPPWNDEQYF. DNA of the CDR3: TGCGCCAGCAGCTCGGCATCCCCCCCTTGGAACGACGAGCAGTACTTC. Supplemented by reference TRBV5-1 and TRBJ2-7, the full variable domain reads KAGVTQTPRYLIKTRGQQVTLSCSPISGHRSVSWYQQTPGQGLQFLFEYFSETQRNKGNFPGRFSGRQFSNSRSEMNVSTLELGDSALYLCASSSASPPWNDEQYFGPGTRLTVT.

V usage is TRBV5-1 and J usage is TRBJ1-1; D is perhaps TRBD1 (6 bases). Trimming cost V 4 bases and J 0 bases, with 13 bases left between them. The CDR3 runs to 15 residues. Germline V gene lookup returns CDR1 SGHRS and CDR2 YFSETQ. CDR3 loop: CASSTIQGLNTEAFF. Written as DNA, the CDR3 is TGCGCCAGCAGCACGATACAGGGCTTGAACACTGAAGCTTTCTTT.